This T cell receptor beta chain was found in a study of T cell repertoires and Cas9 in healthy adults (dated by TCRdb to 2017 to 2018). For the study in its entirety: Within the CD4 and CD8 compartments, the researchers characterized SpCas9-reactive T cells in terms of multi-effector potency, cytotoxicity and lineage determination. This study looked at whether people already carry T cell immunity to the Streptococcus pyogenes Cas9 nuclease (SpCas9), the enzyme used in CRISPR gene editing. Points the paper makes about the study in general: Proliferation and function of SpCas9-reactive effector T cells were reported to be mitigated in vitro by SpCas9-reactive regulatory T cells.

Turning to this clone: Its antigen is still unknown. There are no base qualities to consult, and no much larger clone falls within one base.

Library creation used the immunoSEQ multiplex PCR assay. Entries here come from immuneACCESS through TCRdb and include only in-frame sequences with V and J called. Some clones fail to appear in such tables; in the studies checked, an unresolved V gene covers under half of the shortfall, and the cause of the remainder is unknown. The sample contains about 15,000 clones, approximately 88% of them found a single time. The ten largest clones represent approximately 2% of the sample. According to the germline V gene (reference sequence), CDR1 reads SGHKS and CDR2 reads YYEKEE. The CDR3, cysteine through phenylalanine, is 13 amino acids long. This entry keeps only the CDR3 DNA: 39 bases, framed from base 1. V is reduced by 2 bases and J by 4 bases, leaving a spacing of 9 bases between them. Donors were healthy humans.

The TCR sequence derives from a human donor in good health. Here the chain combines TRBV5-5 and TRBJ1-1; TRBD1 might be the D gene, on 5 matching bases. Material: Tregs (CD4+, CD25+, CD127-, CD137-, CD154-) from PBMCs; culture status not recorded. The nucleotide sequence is TGTGCCAGCAGCTTCTGGGGGGGCACTGAAGCTTTCTTT. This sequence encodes CASSFWGGTEAFF.